This TCR beta chain was recorded in a study of graft-versus-host responses after intestinal transplantation. General observations from the study: Those patients showing graft-donor T cell macrochimerism displayed high graft-versus-host to host-versus-graft clonal ratios in allografts.

Of note for this clone: Its antigen is still unknown.

The ends were cut back, 6 bases at V and 3 bases at J, with 15 bases in the middle. CDR1 and CDR2 from the germline V gene are MNHEY and SMNVEV (reference sequence). This CDR3 is 14 amino acids long. Profiled with immunoSEQ multiplex PCR; TCRdb holds only in-frame clones, not every one. The profile shows 25,000 to 30,000 clones, around 94% of them singletons. The source is a human patient who received an intestinal transplant, so some T cells may come from the graft donor. The starting material was PBMCs, obtained around 29 days after intestinal transplant. The chain couples TRBV27 to TRBJ2-7; possibly TRBD1 for D (7 bases). The CDR3 DNA reads as TGTGCCAGCAGCCACGGAGGGGGCGGCTACGAGCAGTACTTC. It specifies CASSHGGGGYEQYF.